A single sample gave rise to the 17 T cell receptor beta chains below, sequenced in a study of vaccination and CD4 T cells after COVID-19. Their antigen targets remain unknown. Regarding treatment: roughly 11-day PBMC culture with coronavirus spike peptide pools or control peptides (ViraFEST assay). Sequencing of cultured CD4+ T cell DNA used the Oncomine TCR Beta short-read assay. From the PCR reads, TCRdb called clonotypes with MiXCR, one entry per CDR3 protein. The sample holds some 15,000 distinct CDR3 sequences, 25% to 35% seen once. Sequencing was carried out using cultured CD4+ T cells from blood. These receptors were collected from a human donor with COVID-19.

V usage is TRBV12-3 or TRBV12-4 and J usage is TRBJ2-6; TRBD1 is a possible D gene (5 bases). This CDR3 is built from 15 residues. V was trimmed by 4 bases and J by 2 bases, leaving 9 bases between them. The CDR3 bases are TGTGCCAGCAGTTGGAAGGGGACTGGGGCCAACGTCCTGACTTTC. Translating it yields CASSWKGTGANVLTF.

This clonotype was detected a few times. V and J are TRBV11-3 and TRBJ2-2; D call uncertain. This CDR3 has 12 amino acids. The germline V gene has CDR1 SGHNT and CDR2 YENEEA. Trimming shortened V by 1 base and J by 9 bases, and 6 bases separated the two germline ends. CDR3 nucleotides: TGTGCCAGCAGCTTAGGTTTCAGGGAGCTGTTTTTT. Its translation is CASSLGFRELFF.

A few counts support this clonotype. J is TRBJ2-5 and V is TRBV4-1; D remains ambiguous. Germline V gives CDR1 MGHRA, CDR2 YSYEKL. The CDR3 consists of 15 residues. V lost 0 bases and J lost 2, with 10 bases in between. CDR3 amino acids: CASSQEGRPQETQYF. CDR3 bases: TGCGCCAGCAGCCAAGAAGGCAGGCCACAAGAGACCCAGTACTTC.

This clonotype was observed a handful of times. The chain couples TRBV10-3 to TRBJ2-7; D not resolved. Germline CDR1 and CDR2: ENHRY and SYGVKD. The length of the CDR3 is 12 residues. The V gene lost 2 bases and the J gene lost 3 bases, with 5 bases spanning the gap. CDR3 coding DNA: TGTGCCATCAGTGAGGGATTCTACGAGCAGTACTTC. Protein sequence: CAISEGFYEQYF.

This clonotype has more than one count but fewer than ten. The CDR3 bases are TGTGCCAGCAGTTTTCCCCCGGCTCAGCCCCAGCATTTT. It encodes CASSFPPAQPQHF. The rearrangement joins TRBV6-2 or TRBV6-3 to TRBJ1-5; D unresolved. This CDR3 contains 13 residues. V was cut by 4 bases and J by 6 bases, with 10 bases left in between. The germline gives CDR1 MNHEY, CDR2 SVGEGT.

This clonotype was picked up a small number of times. The V and J genes are TRBV20-1 and TRBJ1-1; tentatively, D is TRBD1 (5 bases). CDR1 is DFQATT and CDR2 is SNEGSKA in the germline V gene (reference sequence). This CDR3 region has 16 residues. V lost 0 bases and J 4 bases, leaving 18 bases between the germline ends. The CDR3: CSARDPANSGGTEAFF. DNA for the CDR3: TGCAGTGCTAGAGATCCCGCCAATTCGGGGGGCACTGAAGCTTTCTTT.

In its sample, this clonotype was seen a few times. The CDR3 sequence is CASSPAGTSGGMGSYEQYF. The CDR3 DNA sequence: TGTGCCAGCTCACCAGCTGGGACTAGCGGGGGCATGGGTTCCTACGAGCAGTACTTC. The chain uses TRBV18 and TRBJ2-7; the match to TRBD2 covers 14 bases. Trimming at V came to 2 bases and at J to 1 base, leaving 10 bases not matched to a gene. The CDR3 has 19 amino acids. Germline V gives CDR1 KGHSH, CDR2 LQKENI.

The rearrangement uses TRBV27 and TRBJ1-6; D call uncertain. This CDR3 comprises 14 residues. V was shortened by 8 bases and J by 10 bases, with 18 bases between the two germline ends. Germline V gene lookup returns CDR1 MNHEY and CDR2 SMNVEV (reference sequence). CDR3 region: CASAPPGFLSPLHF. CDR3 DNA sequence: TGTGCCAGCGCCCCCCCGGGGTTTTTGTCACCCCTCCACTTT.

This chain connects TRBV11-2 to TRBJ1-3; a weak D match, TRBD1 (5 bases). CDR1 is SGHAT and CDR2 is FQNNGV in the germline V gene. V lost 1 base and J lost 6, with 10 bases in between. The CDR3 has 14 amino acids. This CDR3 reads CASSLAQGINTIYF. DNA for the CDR3: TGTGCCAGCAGCTTAGCCCAGGGTATAAACACCATATATTTT. Full variable domain (missing parts from reference TRBV11-2 and TRBJ1-3): EAGVAQSPRYKIIEKRQSVAFWCNPISGHATLYWYQQILGQGPKLLIQFQNNGVVDDSQLPKDRFSAERLKGVDSTLKIQPAKLEDSAVYLCASSLAQGINTIYFGEGSWLTVV.

In regard to this clonotype: A read error may produce the germline difference seen at one junction end. The rearrangement links TRBV6-5 to TRBJ1-5; the D gene is possibly TRBD1 (5 bases). The CDR3 is made up of 15 amino acids. The V gene's germline CDR1 is MNHEY and CDR2 SVGAGI. CDR3 sequence (DNA): TGTGCCAGCAGTTACTCGGGGGGTAACGGTCAGTCCCAGCATTTT. Its translation is CASSYSGGNGQSQHF.

J is TRBJ1-5 and V is TRBV19; D gene uncertain. Trimming took off 5 bases at V and 7 bases at J, with 15 bases between the two ends. CDR1 LNHDA and CDR2 SQIVND come from the germline V gene (reference sequence). CDR3 length equals 14 residues. CDR3 nucleotides: TGTGCCAGTAGTCCAAGTGGGTTTTTGCAGCCCCAGCATTTT. This translates into CASSPSGFLQPQHF.

The CDR3 sequence: CASSISVGGTNYGYTF. CDR3 nucleotide sequence: TGTGCCAGTAGTATATCGGTGGGGGGGACTAACTATGGCTACACCTTC. V gene TRBV19 combines with J gene TRBJ1-2; D perhaps matches TRBD1 (5 bases). The V end was cut by 2 bases, the J end by 0 bases, with 13 bases between. Germline V gene sequence: CDR1 LNHDA, CDR2 SQIVND (reference sequence). This CDR3 is 16 amino acids long.

The V call is TRBV20-1, the J call TRBJ2-3, with a tentative D call TRBD2 (6 bases). CDR3 length: 14 amino acids. Germline CDR1 DFQATT, CDR2 SNEGSKA (reference sequence). Between the trimmed V and J ends, which lost 3 bases and 0 bases, there was a span of 10 bases. The CDR3 sequence is CSASLALSTDTQYF. Here the CDR3 DNA reads TGCAGTGCTAGTCTAGCGTTGAGCACAGATACGCAGTATTTT.

This clonotype appeared a few times. In nucleotides, the CDR3 is TGCAGTGCTAGAGATCGGCTAGCGGGGGGCCATGAGCAGTTCTTC. Residues: CSARDRLAGGHEQFF. The chain joins TRBV20-1 to TRBJ2-1; 11 positions agree with TRBD2. J lost 8 bases, V lost 0 bases, and 6 bases had no gene match. CDR1 and CDR2 (germline): DFQATT, SNEGSKA (reference sequence). The CDR3 extends over 15 amino acids.

V gene TRBV5-4 combines with J gene TRBJ1-3, with a possible D match to TRBD1 (6 bases). Trimming stripped 0 bases from V and 0 bases from J, with 7 bases between. The CDR3 extends over 15 amino acids. Germline V gene data show CDR1 as SGHNT and CDR2 as YYREEE (reference sequence). The CDR3 DNA reads TGTGCCAGCAGCTTGGAGACAGGCTCTGGAAACACCATATATTTT. This translates into CASSLETGSGNTIYF.

This clonotype has only a few counts. The chain combines TRBV30 with TRBJ1-4, with 7 bases fitting TRBD1. CDR3 length: 14 amino acids. V was clipped by 1 base and J by 8 bases; unmatched bases: 7. Germline values: CDR1 GTSNPN, CDR2 SVGIG (reference sequence). CDR3 DNA sequence: TGTGCCTGGAGTGGGGCCGCCAGGGGGGAAAAACTGTTTTTT. Translating gives CAWSGAARGEKLFF.

This CDR3 is CASSQDRDAGQGTFF. CDR3 nucleotides: TGTGCCAGCAGCCAAGATCGGGATGCAGGACAGGGGACTTTCTTT. This chain links TRBV4-2 with TRBJ1-1, with 9 bases fitting TRBD1. V was pared by 0 bases and J by 12 bases, with 11 bases of the junction left unmatched. Germline values: CDR1 LGHNA, CDR2 YNFKEQ. This CDR3 is built from 15 residues.